In this sample, the clone carrying this T cell receptor beta chain turned up a few times. The investigators amplified TCR beta CDR3 regions from RNA transcripts. HTBI primers were used for first-round RT-PCR of the TCR CDR3. One entry per CDR3 protein results from TCRdb running MiXCR on the multiplex PCR reads. The table includes approximately 370,000 distinct CDR3 sequences, 15% to 20% detected once. This specimen comes from a study of T cells in Graves' hyperthyroidism and ophthalmopathy. V lost 7 bases, J lost 3 bases, and 16 bases lay in between. CDR3 size: 14 residues. Germline V gene sequence: CDR1 MNHEY, CDR2 SVGEGT.

The sequence came from a woman in her 30s with Graves' hyperthyroidism that later progressed to Graves' ophthalmopathy. The V gene is TRBV6-2 or TRBV6-3, the J gene TRBJ2-7, with D possibly called TRBD1 or TRBD2 (5 bases each). The sample was blood. In DNA, the CDR3 is TGTGCCAGCACTCCTTGGGACCCAGACTACGAGCAGTACTTC. Its translation is CASTPWDPDYEQYF.